The 10 T cell receptor beta chains listed next were all sequenced from one sample in a study of early T cells in non-severe SARS-CoV-2 infection. In TCRdb, the 5' RACE reads were re-called with MiXCR into one record per CDR3 protein. This table holds about 30,000 distinct CDR3 sequences, about 5% found once. The sample comprised whole blood. The source is an adult who was a healthcare worker with PCR-confirmed SARS-CoV-2 infection or an uninfected control (not recorded which).

Many counts were recorded for this clonotype. This chain uses TRBV7-2 with TRBJ1-1, with D hard to call. The germline gives CDR1 SGHTA, CDR2 FQGNSA. The CDR3 consists of 13 residues. The germline V and J ends were trimmed by 5 bases and 1 base, with 8 bases remaining between them. In DNA form, the CDR3 reads TGTGCCAGCAGCCCTTACAGGAACACTGAAGCTTTCTTT. Translation gives CASSPYRNTEAFF.

This clonotype was observed at least ten times. The gene calls are TRBV28 and TRBJ2-5; TRBD2 might be the D (5 bases). V was trimmed by 4 bases and J by 1 base, leaving 16 bases between them. Germline CDR1 reads MDHEN; CDR2 reads SYDVKM. CDR3 size: 16 residues. This CDR3 is CASSSWRAKGQETQYF. The DNA of the CDR3 is TGTGCCAGCAGTTCGTGGCGGGCCAAAGGCCAAGAGACCCAGTACTTC.

This clonotype was seen repeatedly, ten times or more. The CDR3 DNA reads TGTGCCACCAGTGATCTATGGGAAGAGACCCAGTACTTC. It encodes CATSDLWEETQYF. The V gene is TRBV24-1, the J gene TRBJ2-5; D remains unclear. In germline, CDR1 is KGHDR, CDR2 SFDVKD. The CDR3 length is 13 residues. Trimming shortened V by 3 bases and J by 3 bases, and 7 bases separated the two germline ends.

This clonotype showed up many times. V is TRBV2 and J is TRBJ2-4, with TRBD1 as a possible D gene (5 bases). Deletions cut 3 bases from V and 8 bases from J, with 8 bases between. CDR3 length: 12 amino acids. CDR1 is SNHLY, CDR2 FYNNEI, per germline. The CDR3 reads CASSEGRDIQYF. The CDR3 DNA sequence: TGTGCCAGCAGTGAGGGCAGGGACATTCAGTACTTC.

This clonotype was seen a handful of times. The J gene is TRBJ2-1, the V gene TRBV11-2; TRBD2 is a possible D gene (6 bases). Germline CDR1 is SGHAT and CDR2 is FQNNGV. The CDR3 contains 14 residues. Trimming shortened V by 4 bases and J by 4 bases, and 11 bases separated the two germline ends. CDR3 nucleotides: TGTGCCAGCAGCTCGGGAGTGCGTTACAATGAGCAGTTCTTC. Protein: CASSSGVRYNEQFF.

Ten or more counts support this clonotype. The genes are TRBV27 and TRBJ1-2, with TRBD1 identical over 8 bases. V trimming: 5 bases; J trimming: 8 bases; junction bases outside the gene matches: 10. Germline V gives CDR1 MNHEY, CDR2 SMNVEV (reference sequence). CDR3 length: 14 amino acids. This CDR3 is CASSPTDRAGGYTF. CDR3 nucleotides: TGTGCCAGCAGTCCGACGGACAGGGCTGGAGGCTACACCTTC.

This clonotype showed up many times. This rearrangement joins TRBV5-3 to TRBJ1-1; D ambiguous. TRBV5-3 is flagged as an ORF with uncertain function. The CDR3 runs to 21 residues. The germline V and J ends were trimmed by 3 bases and 1 base, with 31 bases remaining between them. DNA for the CDR3: TGTGCCAGAAGCTCTATTCGGGAGACCATATTATCCTGGTGTTCGAACACTGAAGCTTTCTTT. Translation gives CARSSIRETILSWCSNTEAFF.

In this sample, this clonotype turned up a few times. The chain links TRBV12-3 or TRBV12-4 to TRBJ1-1, with 9 bases identical to TRBD1. The CDR3 has 16 amino acids. After removal of 5 bases from V and 0 bases from J, the junction contained 7 bases not matched to a gene. CDR3 nucleotides: TGTGCCAGCAGTCCGCCGACAGGGGGTATGAACACTGAAGCTTTCTTT. Translating it yields CASSPPTGGMNTEAFF.

This clonotype was seen at least ten times. The V and J genes are TRBV19 and TRBJ1-5; D call uncertain. Germline V lookup: CDR1 LNHDA, CDR2 SQIVND (reference sequence). V was shortened by 6 bases and J by 3 bases, with 15 bases between the two germline ends. The CDR3 extends over 15 amino acids. DNA for the CDR3: TGTGCCAGTAGCAAGCTAACAGATTTCAATCAGCCCCAGCATTTT. Protein sequence: CASSKLTDFNQPQHF.

The sample holds many counts of this clonotype. The chain employs TRBV18 and TRBJ2-7, with D maybe TRBD2 (5 bases). Germline loops: CDR1 KGHSH, CDR2 LQKENI. This CDR3 comprises 13 residues. The V end lost 6 bases, the J end lost 2 bases, and 11 bases lay between the germline ends. The CDR3 reads CASSHPGAYEQYF. As DNA, the CDR3 is TGTGCCAGCTCGCACCCCGGGGCCTACGAGCAGTACTTC.